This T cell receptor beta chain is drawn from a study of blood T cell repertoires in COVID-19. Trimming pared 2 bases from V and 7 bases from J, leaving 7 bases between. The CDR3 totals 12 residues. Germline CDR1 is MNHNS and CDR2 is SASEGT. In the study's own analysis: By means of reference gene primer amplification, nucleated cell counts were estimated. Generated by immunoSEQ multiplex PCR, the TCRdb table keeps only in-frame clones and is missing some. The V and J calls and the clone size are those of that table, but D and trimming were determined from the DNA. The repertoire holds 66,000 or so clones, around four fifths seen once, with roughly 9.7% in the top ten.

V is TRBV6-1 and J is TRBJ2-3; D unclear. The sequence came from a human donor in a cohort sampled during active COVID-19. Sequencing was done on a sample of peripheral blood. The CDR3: CASSESSHTQYF. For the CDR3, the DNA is TGTGCCAGCAGTGAAAGTAGTCATACGCAGTATTTT.